Sequencing of this T cell receptor (beta chain) was carried out in a study of post-analysis software for immune sequencing data (dated by TCRdb to 2014 to 2015). Study-wide context: Relapsing-remitting, secondary progressive and progressive-relapsing multiple sclerosis were recorded as disease courses, and subtype annotation was lacking for some patients. The multiple sclerosis patient repertoires were compared with 10 to 12 previously published healthy control repertoires from donors aged 6 to 25 years. A subset of samples was prepared in parallel using single-end sample barcoding, then pooled and co-amplified after Illumina adapter ligation. Findings and caveats that apply to the study as a whole: Significantly higher frequencies in patients than in controls were found for five TRBV segments, including TRBV5-6, TRBV5-1 and TRBV20-1. When samples were clustered directly using the F measure, samples prepared in the same batch co-clustered strongly, which prompted a batch-effect correction. Normalized Chao1 diversity was significantly lower in multiple sclerosis patients than controls, suggesting substantial peripheral T-cell clonal expansion. The multiple sclerosis patient group was slightly younger than the control group.

Library preparation was by PCR. Instrument on record: Illumina HiSeq 2500. To reduce PCR and sequencing biases, unique molecular identifiers were built into the TCR beta cDNA libraries. Per 1 to 10 million input T cells, approximately 500,000 cDNA molecules were obtained, such that each molecule approximated one T cell. The patient libraries were prepared and sequenced with the same protocol used for the earlier healthy control dataset. Within a given batch, samples were prepared together, multiplexed and sequenced on the same HiSeq lane. In the source study's methods: Raw barcoded reads were processed with MIGEC, discarding single-read molecular identifier groups before consensus assembly and CDR3 extraction. VDJtools was used for post-analysis of the clonotype tables, and diversity was normalized by down-sampling every dataset to the size of the smallest sample. In repertoire overlap clustering, CDR3 amino acid sequences, but not nucleotide sequences, were matched to correct batch-related cross-sample contamination. In-frame beta chains were kept once TCRdb had trimmed the public reads at Q25 with fastp and called clones with MiXCR. Identical CDR3 protein sequences are pooled into one entry, listed with their most common genes and DNA. Here the V and J calls rest on TCRdb's processing, not on the authors' analysis. This sample lists 600,000 to 750,000 distinct CDR3 sequences; 55% to 60% were detected once. Clones ranked in the top ten supply 11% of the sample.

TCR beta repertoires were profiled from peripheral blood of approximately 13 young patients with multiple sclerosis to demonstrate the VDJtools post-analysis software. The patients with multiple sclerosis were children and adolescents between 6 and 15 years of age. The trim is 5 bases for V and 2 bases for J, with a gap of 16 bases between the germline ends. Measured from the cysteine to the phenylalanine, the CDR3 is 14 residues long. Kept here is only the CDR3 DNA, which spans 42 bases and is read in frame from base 1. CDR1 and CDR2 (DFQATT, SNEGSKA) derive from the germline V gene (reference sequence). About this clonotype: What this receptor recognizes is not known. No clone much larger than this one lies a single base away; base qualities are absent.

The specimen was blood. The chain couples TRBV20-1 to TRBJ2-7; the best D guess is TRBD1, with 6 bases matching. This sequence was found in a girl aged 2 to 10 with multiple sclerosis. The CDR3 protein is CSAFAQGTPYEQYF. Read as DNA, the sequence is TGCAGTGCTTTCGCCCAGGGGACCCCCTACGAGCAGTACTTC.